This TCR beta chain was identified during a study of T cell responses to AZD1222 COVID-19 vaccine. Looked up from germline, CDR1 is KGHSH and CDR2 is LQKENI. Unmatched junction bases numbered 6, after V lost 3 bases and J lost 2 bases. The CDR3 has 16 residues. Overall study findings and caveats: Among AZD1222 vaccinees, only six were seropositive at baseline. Dominant CD4 TCR responses targeted spike regions 160-218 and 743-854. Unmutated variant regions are reportedly the target of nearly half of TCRs that are spike-specific. Increases in Spike-specific TCR breadth and depth were seen after two AZD1222 doses.

Measured with immunoSEQ multiplex PCR; TCRdb has only the in-frame clones, and not every one. The data show about 94,000 clones, 90% seen once. Notes on this clone: The antigen is undetermined.

The V and J genes are TRBV18 and TRBJ2-3, with 9 bases lining up with TRBD2. This TCR came from an adult in good health. Source: peripheral blood, taken on day 0 of AZD1222 vaccination. Here the CDR3 reads CASSPQTSGYTDTQYF. CDR3 coding DNA: TGTGCCAGCTCACCTCAGACTAGCGGATACACAGATACGCAGTATTTT.